One and the same sample provided the 27 T cell receptor beta chains below, sequenced in a study of blood T cell repertoires in COVID-19. Assay used: immunoSEQ multiplex PCR; TCRdb lists only in-frame clones, some missing. The table lists about 80,000 clones, roughly four fifths of them singletons, with about 9.4% in the top ten. The sequenced material came from peripheral blood. These receptors all come from a man in his 60s with acute or convalescent COVID-19.

This clone appeared a few times. This chain uses TRBV18 with TRBJ2-1, with TRBD2 matching 9 bases. The CDR3 has 15 residues. V shed 6 bases, J shed 3 bases, and the junction held 6 bases outside the gene matches. Germline CDR1 and CDR2: KGHSH and LQKENI. The DNA for the CDR3 is TGTGCCAGCTCGCTGCTAGCGGGGCGCTACAATGAGCAGTTCTTC. It translates to CASSLLAGRYNEQFF. Complete variable domain (other parts from reference TRBV18 and TRBJ2-1): NAGVMQNPRHLVRRRGQEARLRCSPMKGHSHVYWYRQLPEEGLKFMVYLQKENIIDESGMPKERFSAEFPKEGPSILRIQQVVRGDSAAYFCASSLLAGRYNEQFFGPGTRLTVL.

This clone was detected only once. CDR3 bases: TGTGCCACCAGCAGCGGACAGGGGGCGGTAGAGACCCAGTACTTC. The encoded protein is CATSSGQGAVETQYF. This chain joins TRBV15 and TRBJ2-5, with 11 bases that match TRBD1. The germline V gene encodes CDR1 LNHNV and CDR2 YYDKDF (reference sequence). The CDR3 runs to 15 residues. The V and J ends lost 3 bases and 4 bases, in that order; junction bases with no gene match: 4.

The rearrangement joins TRBV4-3 to TRBJ2-3; TRBD1 matches 7 bases. Germline CDR1 and CDR2: LGHNA and YSLEER. This CDR3 is 16 amino acids long. The ends lost 5 bases at V and 3 bases at J; junction bases unmatched: 11. The CDR3 loop is CASSSLTGRDTDTQYF. CDR3 in DNA: TGCGCCAGCAGCAGCCTGACAGGGAGAGATACAGATACGCAGTATTTT.

This clone was counted between two and nine times. The chain is built from TRBV9 and TRBJ2-7; 8 bases agree with TRBD1. The CDR3 totals 15 residues. The germline gives CDR1 SGDLS, CDR2 YYNGEE. Trimming removed 2 bases from V and 3 bases from J; junction bases left unmatched: 7. The CDR3 spells CASSVRQGSNYEQYF. The CDR3 coding sequence is TGTGCCAGCAGCGTCAGACAGGGGAGTAACTACGAGCAGTACTTC.

The sample holds one count of this clone. The genes are TRBV5-4 and TRBJ2-7, with 9 bases identical to TRBD2. In germline, CDR1 is SGHNT, CDR2 YYREEE (reference sequence). The CDR3 consists of 16 residues. J gave up 4 bases and V 0 bases, and 8 bases lay outside the gene matches. The DNA for the CDR3 is TGTGCCAGCAGCTTGGCCTCGGGCGGGGGGGCTTACGAGCAGTACTTC. Its protein product is CASSLASGGGAYEQYF.

The chain has TRBV5-1 and TRBJ2-1, with D possibly being TRBD2 (6 bases). The ends were cut back, 0 bases at V and 8 bases at J, with 15 bases in the middle. Germline-derived CDR1 and CDR2 are SGHRS and YFSETQ. This CDR3 region has 15 residues. CDR3 residues: CASSLAGLPGDEQFF. As DNA, the CDR3 is TGCGCCAGCAGCTTGGCCGGGCTCCCGGGGGATGAGCAGTTCTTC.

This rearrangement joins TRBV19 to TRBJ1-2; TRBD1 agrees at 8 bases. The CDR3 is 14 residues long. Looked up from germline, CDR1 is LNHDA and CDR2 is SQIVND (reference sequence). The J segment lost 3 bases and the V segment lost 7 bases, leaving 7 bases of the junction unmatched. The CDR3 region is CASTRGQAHYGYTF. The CDR3 bases are TGTGCCAGTACCCGGGGACAGGCTCACTATGGCTACACCTTC.

The CDR3 nucleotides are TGTGCCAGCAGCTTTCAACGGGAGTTGGGGGAGCAGTACTTC. This sequence encodes CASSFQRELGEQYF. The chain carries TRBV11-2 and TRBJ2-7; possible D gene TRBD2, 6 bases. Between the trimmed V and J ends, which lost 3 bases and 7 bases, there was a span of 16 bases. Germline CDR1 reads SGHAT; CDR2 reads FQNNGV. The CDR3 extends over 14 amino acids.

J is TRBJ2-7 and V is TRBV9; 12 bases align to TRBD2. J was trimmed by 2 bases and V by 4 bases; bases with no gene match: 16. Germline-derived CDR1 and CDR2 are SGDLS and YYNGEE. This CDR3 contains 19 residues. The chain's CDR3 is CASSPPSGKLAGGTYEQYF. The CDR3 DNA reads TGTGCCAGCAGCCCCCCCTCAGGGAAACTAGCGGGGGGAACCTACGAGCAGTACTTC.

The rearrangement joins TRBV7-9 to TRBJ1-6; 11 bases are shared with TRBD1. Trimming cost V 4 bases and J 7 bases; bases outside gene matches: 3. Germline CDR1 reads SEHNR; CDR2 reads FQNEAQ (reference sequence). The CDR3 covers 15 residues. The CDR3 loop is CASSSRDRGNSPLHF. CDR3 in DNA: TGTGCCAGCAGCTCAAGGGACAGGGGGAATTCACCCCTCCACTTT. The full variable domain, its missing parts supplied by reference TRBV7-9 and TRBJ1-6, is DTGVSQNPRHKITKRGQNVTFRCDPISEHNRLYWYRQTLGQGPEFLTYFQNEAQLEKSRLLSDRFSAERPKGSFSTLEIQRTEQGDSAMYLCASSSRDRGNSPLHFGNGTRLTVT.

The count of this clone is one. This chain joins TRBV18 and TRBJ2-5, with a tentative D call TRBD2 (5 bases). This CDR3 has 13 residues. Germline CDR1 reads KGHSH; CDR2 reads LQKENI. The V end lost 3 bases, the J end lost 0 bases, and 5 bases lay between the germline ends. The CDR3 sequence is CASSPGDQETQYF. In DNA, the CDR3 is TGTGCCAGCTCACCCGGGGACCAAGAGACCCAGTACTTC.

The CDR3, as DNA: TGTGCCAGCAGCTCAGGCCGGACAGAGTGGAACACCATATATTTT. This translates into CASSSGRTEWNTIYF. V is TRBV7-9 and J is TRBJ1-3; tentative D call: TRBD1 (6 bases). CDR1 SEHNR and CDR2 FQNEAQ come from the germline V gene (reference sequence). This CDR3 contains 15 residues. Trimming took off 4 bases at V and 7 bases at J, with 17 bases between the two ends.

The chain carries TRBV6-5 and TRBJ1-3, with D perhaps matching TRBD1 (6 bases). The CDR3 is made up of 15 amino acids. The V end was cut by 2 bases, the J end by 4 bases, with 12 bases between. Germline V gene data show CDR1 as MNHEY and CDR2 as SVGAGI. CDR3 loop: CASSYAPGQGNTIYF. CDR3 sequence (DNA): TGTGCCAGCAGTTACGCCCCGGGACAAGGAAACACCATATATTTT.

The rearrangement uses TRBV28 and TRBJ2-5; D may be TRBD2 (5 bases). The CDR3 runs to 15 residues. V was pared by 2 bases and J by 0 bases, with 10 bases between. Germline CDR1 and CDR2: MDHEN and SYDVKM. The DNA of the CDR3 is TGTGCCAGCAGTTTAGGGCGGGTCAACCAAGAGACCCAGTACTTC. It translates to CASSLGRVNQETQYF.

The J gene is TRBJ2-1, the V gene TRBV6-5, with TRBD2 identical over 9 bases. Trimming took 5 bases from V and 6 from J; bases not matched to a gene: 8. The germline V gene encodes CDR1 MNHEY and CDR2 SVGAGI. The CDR3 is 15 amino acids. The CDR3 region has the DNA TGTGCCAGCAGTCCTGGCGGGGGGGACCCCAATGAGCAGTTCTTC. Protein sequence: CASSPGGGDPNEQFF.

The chain is built from TRBV6-5 and TRBJ2-5; 7 nucleotides agree with TRBD1. Losses at the gene ends were 2 bases for V and 7 bases for J; bases not matched to a gene: 4. CDR3 length equals 13 residues. Germline assignment: CDR1 MNHEY and CDR2 SVGAGI. CDR3 protein: CASSYKGAGTQYF. The CDR3 coding sequence is TGTGCCAGCAGTTACAAGGGGGCAGGGACCCAGTACTTC.

The gene calls are TRBV7-2 and TRBJ2-7, with D possibly matching TRBD1 (5 bases). The CDR3 extends over 15 amino acids. Trimming removed 5 bases at V and 2 bases at J, with 16 bases between. The germline CDR1 and CDR2 sequences are SGHTA and FQGNSA. CDR3 nucleotide sequence: TGTGCCAGCAGCCCCGGACAAGGGCAGACCTACGAGCAGTACTTC. Protein product: CASSPGQGQTYEQYF.

The genes are TRBV7-2 and TRBJ2-2; 7 bases align to TRBD1. The CDR3 has 14 residues. Trimming removed 5 bases from V and 6 bases from J; junction bases left unmatched: 6. In germline, CDR1 is SGHTA, CDR2 FQGNSA. CDR3 residues: CASSLYQGAGELFF. The CDR3 bases are TGTGCCAGCAGCCTTTATCAGGGGGCCGGGGAGCTGTTTTTT.

This chain joins TRBV27 and TRBJ2-3; maybe TRBD2 (5 bases). CDR3 length: 17 amino acids. Trimming removed 4 bases at V and 7 bases at J, with 24 bases between. Germline CDR1 reads MNHEY; CDR2 reads SMNVEV (reference sequence). DNA for the CDR3: TGTGCCAGCAGTTCCCATTCGGGGTCCCGAACCTCCAATACGCAGTATTTT. It translates to CASSSHSGSRTSNTQYF.

This chain joins TRBV6-5 and TRBJ1-5; tentative D call: TRBD1 (5 bases). The V end lost 4 bases, the J end lost 4 bases, and 17 bases lay between the germline ends. Germline V gene sequence: CDR1 MNHEY, CDR2 SVGAGI. The CDR3 has 16 amino acids. CDR3 sequence: CASSLFRGVGNQPQHF. The CDR3 region has the DNA TGTGCCAGCAGTTTATTCCGGGGGGTCGGGAATCAGCCCCAGCATTTT.

The rearrangement joins TRBV4-3 to TRBJ2-7; the D gene is possibly TRBD2 (6 bases). Germline lookup yields CDR1 LGHNA and CDR2 YSLEER. The V end was cut by 0 bases, the J end by 7 bases, with 19 bases between. This CDR3 region has 16 residues. Here the CDR3 DNA reads TGCGCCAGCAGCCAAGATGTACGGGAGAATGTCCGGGAGCAGTACTTC. Residues: CASSQDVRENVREQYF.

The sample holds a few counts of this clone. The V and J genes are TRBV4-1 and TRBJ2-5; 7 bases line up with TRBD2. This CDR3 region has 14 residues. After removal of 2 bases from V and 5 bases from J, the junction contained 5 bases not matched to a gene. Germline CDR1 MGHRA, CDR2 YSYEKL. The CDR3 nucleotides read TGCGCCAGCAGCCAAATGGGAGGGCGGGAGACCCAGTACTTC. Amino acids: CASSQMGGRETQYF.

This clone is a singleton in its sample. The V gene is TRBV12-3 or TRBV12-4, the J gene TRBJ2-1, with D tentatively TRBD1 (5 bases). V dropped 4 bases and J dropped 6 bases, with 7 bases sitting between them. The CDR3 runs to 12 residues. This CDR3 reads CASSSRVNEQFF. The CDR3 DNA sequence: TGTGCCAGCAGTTCCAGGGTCAATGAGCAGTTCTTC.

Comment on this clone: The sample contains more than one DNA sequence encoding this CDR3. The chain recombines TRBV4-1 with TRBJ2-7; TRBD2 matches 9 bases. CDR3 length equals 16 residues. Germline V gives CDR1 MGHRA, CDR2 YSYEKL. V shed 0 bases and J 4 bases; nucleotides not matched to a gene: 7. CDR3: CASSQDGSGGVYEQYF. The CDR3 DNA is TGCGCCAGCAGCCAAGACGGTAGCGGGGGTGTGTACGAGCAGTACTTC.

The rearrangement uses TRBV12-5 and TRBJ1-3; no reliable D call. The germline V gene has CDR1 LGHNT and CDR2 FRNRAP. With 1 base removed from V and 3 bases from J, the gap between germline ends came to 19 bases. The CDR3 runs to 18 residues. The CDR3, as DNA: TGTGCTAGTGGTTTGGCTTTAGTCCTCCCCGTAATTGGAAACACCATATATTTT. Translated, it gives CASGLALVLPVIGNTIYF.

This clone has a single count. The chain recombines TRBV9 with TRBJ2-5; TRBD1 matches at 11 bases. The CDR3 spans 19 residues. Germline CDR1 SGDLS, CDR2 YYNGEE. Unmatched junction bases numbered 18, after V lost 3 bases and J lost 5 bases. CDR3 in DNA: TGTGCCAGCAGCGACCAAGATTCAATTTTGGACAGGGGGCGGGAGACCCAGTACTTC. Residues: CASSDQDSILDRGRETQYF.

This chain uses TRBV5-4 with TRBJ2-3; 12 bases align to TRBD1. Germline V gene data show CDR1 as SGHNT and CDR2 as YYREEE (reference sequence). Unmatched junction bases numbered 6, after V lost 3 bases and J lost 4 bases. The CDR3 sequence is 16 residues long. The CDR3 DNA is TGTGCCAGCAGCTCTCGAGGGACAGGGGGCGCAGATACGCAGTATTTT. It specifies CASSSRGTGGADTQYF.